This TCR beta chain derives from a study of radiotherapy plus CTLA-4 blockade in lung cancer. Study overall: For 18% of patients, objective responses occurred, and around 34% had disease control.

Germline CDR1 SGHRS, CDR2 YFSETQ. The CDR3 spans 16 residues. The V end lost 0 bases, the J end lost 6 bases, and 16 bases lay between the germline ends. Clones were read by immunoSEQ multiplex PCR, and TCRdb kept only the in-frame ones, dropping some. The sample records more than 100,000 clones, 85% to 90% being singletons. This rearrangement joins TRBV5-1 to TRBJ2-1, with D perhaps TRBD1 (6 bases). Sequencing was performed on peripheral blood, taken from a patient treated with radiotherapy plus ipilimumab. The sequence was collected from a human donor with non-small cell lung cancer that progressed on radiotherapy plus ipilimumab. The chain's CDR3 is CASSLVTGLEINEQFF. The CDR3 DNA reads TGCGCCAGCAGCTTGGTAACAGGGTTAGAGATCAATGAGCAGTTCTTC.